This TCR beta chain was observed in a study of patients and donors after allogeneic stem cell transplantation (dated by TCRdb to 2019 to 2021). Library preparation was by RT-PCR. Instrument used: NextSeq 550. Clones were called with MiXCR by TCRdb after fastp trimmed the public reads at Q25, and only in-frame beta chains were retained. CDR3 protein sequences are deduplicated, and each keeps its most common genes and DNA. The sample contains about 25,000 distinct CDR3 sequences, over 7% of them found a single time. The ten largest account for 45% to 60% of the sample. The CDR3 covers 17 residues, taking in both the cysteine and the phenylalanine. The DNA shown is the 51-base CDR3, in frame from base 1. CDR1 is given as SGHVS and CDR2 as FNYEAQ, both from the germline V gene. V lost 0 bases and J lost 3 bases; the stretch between them is 17 bases long. This clonotype was found a few times. Its antigen remains undetermined. The input lacks base qualities; no much larger clone sits a single base away.

Sample: blood, either unsorted or a sorted T cell fraction (not recorded which). The chain is assembled from TRBV7-6 and TRBJ2-5; the D gene is possibly TRBD1 or TRBD2, with 5 bases matching each. This TCR derives from a human donor who was either an allogeneic HSCT recipient or a stem cell or donor lymphocyte infusion donor (not recorded which). It is not recorded whose cells these are; they may come from a transplant donor. The CDR3 reads CASSLARPSREKETQYF. The sequence in DNA is TGTGCCAGCAGCTTAGCGCGGCCTAGCAGGGAGAAAGAGACCCAGTACTTC.